This T cell receptor beta chain was identified in a study of blood T cell repertoires in COVID-19. Looking at the study overall: Acute and convalescent COVID-19 samples came from the United States, Italy and Spain. Sources were T cells, B-cell-depleted T cells, or PBMCs; the material itself was cDNA or gDNA.

Sequenced by immunoSEQ multiplex PCR; TCRdb stores in-frame clones only, minus some. The table shows about 98,000 clones, with about nine tenths occurring only once. Sequencing was performed on peripheral blood. The TCR sequence derives from a woman aged 50 to 65 with COVID-19, enrolled during active disease.

The CDR3 region is CASSFWGGLRDGYTF. Written as DNA, the CDR3 is TGTGCCAGCAGTTTTTGGGGAGGACTTAGGGATGGCTACACCTTC. The chain recombines TRBV28 with TRBJ1-2; D unresolved. The V end lost 3 bases, the J end lost 6 bases, and 17 bases lay between the germline ends. The CDR3 runs to 15 residues. The germline gives CDR1 MDHEN, CDR2 SYDVKM.